The clone carrying this TCR beta chain turned up a few times. As yet, its antigen is unknown. These data come from a study of PD-1 blockade in classical Hodgkin lymphoma. Study observations and caveats: For complete responders, baseline diversity was comparable to that of newly diagnosed patients.

Each patient experienced a relapse that followed autologous stem cell transplantation, and brentuximab vedotin exposure varied. CD4+ T cells were purified from thawed PBMCs by negative selection. Method: immunoSEQ multiplex PCR; TCRdb's copy keeps in-frame clones and lacks some. The sample holds 26,000 or so clones, about three quarters seen once. The CDR3 is 14 amino acids. V gave up 3 bases and J gave up 3 bases, with 13 bases separating them. The V gene's germline CDR1 is SGHDT and CDR2 YYEEEE. The TCR comes from a human donor with classical Hodgkin lymphoma. Sequencing was performed on CD4+ T cells from blood, taken at baseline. The chain couples TRBV5-6 to TRBJ2-7, with a tentative D call TRBD1 (5 bases). CDR3 sequence (DNA): TGTGCCAGCAGCTCGGGCCTCGGACACTACGAGCAGTACTTC. Amino acids: CASSSGLGHYEQYF.